Sequencing of this T cell receptor (beta chain) was carried out in a study of T cells in Graves' hyperthyroidism and ophthalmopathy. Study observations and caveats: Appearing also in blood were most of the thyroid clonotypes expanded above 0.001.

Exclusion followed for patients with uncontrolled infection, other autoimmune disease, pregnancy or lactation. Each diagnosis was grounded in clinical symptoms, serum thyroxine and TRAb, thyroid ultrasound, and orbital computed tomography. Germline V CDR1 and CDR2: LGHNA, YNFKEQ. The ends were cut back, 5 bases at V and 8 bases at J, with 12 bases in the middle. This CDR3 contains 13 residues. This clonotype has only a few counts. Its specificity is unknown. Amplification of TCR beta CDR3 regions used RNA as the template. HTBI primers were used for first-round RT-PCR of the TCR CDR3. MiXCR, applied by TCRdb to the multiplex PCR reads, yields one record per CDR3 protein. The sample includes a few hundred thousand distinct CDR3 sequences, under 20% of them seen just once.

This chain connects TRBV4-2 to TRBJ1-4; D is perhaps TRBD1 (5 bases). The clonotype comes from a man between 18 and 29 years old with Graves' ophthalmopathy. The sample was blood. Here the CDR3 reads CASSGQGGEKLFF. The CDR3 nucleotides read TGTGCCAGCAGCGGGCAGGGAGGCGAAAAACTGTTTTTT.